This T cell receptor (beta chain) came from a study of shared clonotypes between healthy human individuals. Only in-frame clones appear in the TCRdb table, and some are missing; sequencing was by immunoSEQ multiplex PCR. The sample includes 2 million to 2.5 million clones, 90% to 96% of them seen just once. Trimming removed 8 bases from V and 10 bases from J, with 12 bases in between. In germline, CDR1 is MDHEN, CDR2 SYDVKM. CDR3 length: 11 amino acids. V and J are TRBV28 and TRBJ2-1; possible D gene TRBD2, 5 bases. The sequenced material came from naive CD4+ T cells sorted from blood. This sample's subset: CD45RA+ positively selected. This receptor was obtained from a man aged 18 to 30 in good health. CDR3 sequence (DNA): TGTGCCAGCGCCGGGGAAGTAGAGCAGTTCTTC. It translates to CASAGEVEQFF.